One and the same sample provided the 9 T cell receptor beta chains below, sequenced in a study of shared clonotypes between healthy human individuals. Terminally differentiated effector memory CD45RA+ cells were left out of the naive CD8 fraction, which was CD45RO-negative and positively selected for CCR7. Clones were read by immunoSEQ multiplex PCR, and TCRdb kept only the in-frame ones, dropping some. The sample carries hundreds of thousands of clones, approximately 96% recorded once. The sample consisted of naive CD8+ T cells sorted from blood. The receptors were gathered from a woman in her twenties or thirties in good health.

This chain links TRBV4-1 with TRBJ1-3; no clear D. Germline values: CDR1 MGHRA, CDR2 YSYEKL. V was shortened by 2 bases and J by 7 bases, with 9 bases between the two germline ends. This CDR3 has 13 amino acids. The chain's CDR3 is CASSQLRPNTIYF. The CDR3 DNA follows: TGCGCCAGCAGCCAACTCCGACCTAACACCATATATTTT.

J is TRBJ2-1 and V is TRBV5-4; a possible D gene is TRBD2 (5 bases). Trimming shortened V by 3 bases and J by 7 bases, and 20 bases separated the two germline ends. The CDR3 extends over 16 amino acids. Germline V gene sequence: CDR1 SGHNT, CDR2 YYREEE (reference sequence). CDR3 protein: CASSSLSLPGSNEQFF. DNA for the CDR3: TGTGCCAGCAGCTCCCTGTCTCTCCCTGGGAGTAATGAGCAGTTCTTC.

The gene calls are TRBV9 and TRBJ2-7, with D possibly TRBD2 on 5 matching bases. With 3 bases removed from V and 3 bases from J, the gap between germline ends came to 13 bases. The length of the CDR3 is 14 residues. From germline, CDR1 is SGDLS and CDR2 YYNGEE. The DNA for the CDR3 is TGTGCCAGCAGCGATGGCCCCACTAGCTACGAGCAGTACTTC. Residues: CASSDGPTSYEQYF.

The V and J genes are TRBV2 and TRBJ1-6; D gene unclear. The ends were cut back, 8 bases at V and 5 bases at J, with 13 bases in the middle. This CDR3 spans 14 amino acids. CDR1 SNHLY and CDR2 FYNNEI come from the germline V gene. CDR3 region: CASSLAEDNSPLHF. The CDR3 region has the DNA TGTGCCAGCTCGTTAGCGGAAGATAATTCACCCCTCCACTTT.

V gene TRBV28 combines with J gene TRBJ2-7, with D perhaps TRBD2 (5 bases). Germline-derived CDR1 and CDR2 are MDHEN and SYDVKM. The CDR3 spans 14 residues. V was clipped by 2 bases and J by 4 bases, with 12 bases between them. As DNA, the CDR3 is TGTGCCAGCAGTTTAGGACTTGCAAAATACGAGCAGTACTTC. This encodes CASSLGLAKYEQYF. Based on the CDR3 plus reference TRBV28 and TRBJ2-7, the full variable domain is DVKVTQSSRYLVKRTGEKVFLECVQDMDHENMFWYRQDPGLGLRLIYFSYDVKMKEKGDIPEGYSVSREKKERFSLILESASTNQTSMYLCASSLGLAKYEQYFGPGTRLTVT.

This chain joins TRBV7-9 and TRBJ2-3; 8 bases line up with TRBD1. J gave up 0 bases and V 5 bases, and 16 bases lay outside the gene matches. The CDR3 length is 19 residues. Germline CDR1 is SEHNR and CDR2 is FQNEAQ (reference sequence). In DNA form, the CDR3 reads TGTGCCAGCAGCGCACATGGGACAGGCGGGGCACCAAGCACAGATACGCAGTATTTT. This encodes CASSAHGTGGAPSTDTQYF.

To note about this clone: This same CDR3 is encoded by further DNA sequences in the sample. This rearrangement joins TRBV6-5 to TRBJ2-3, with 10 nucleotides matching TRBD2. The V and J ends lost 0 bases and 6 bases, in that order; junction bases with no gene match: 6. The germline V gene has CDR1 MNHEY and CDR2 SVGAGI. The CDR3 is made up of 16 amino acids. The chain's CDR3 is CASSYSLAGVPDTQYF. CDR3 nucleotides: TGTGCCAGCAGTTACTCGCTAGCGGGAGTCCCCGATACGCAGTATTTT.

CDR3 amino acids: CASSLVGEANEQFF. As DNA, the CDR3 is TGTGCCAGCAGCTTAGTCGGGGAAGCAAATGAGCAGTTCTTC. This sequence joins TRBV13 and TRBJ2-1; D perhaps matches TRBD2 (5 bases). The CDR3 is 14 residues long. V lost 1 base and J 7 bases, leaving 11 bases between the germline ends. In germline, CDR1 is PRHDT, CDR2 FYEKMQ (reference sequence).

The CDR3 loop is CASSPAGTYGYTF. The CDR3 nucleotides read TGTGCCAGCAGCCCTGCAGGGACCTATGGCTACACCTTC. The V and J genes are TRBV14 and TRBJ1-2; D is possibly TRBD1 (5 bases). CDR1 is SGHDN and CDR2 is FVKESK in the germline V gene. This CDR3 has 13 residues. V shed 4 bases and J shed 4 bases, with 10 bases lying between them.